These 4 T cell receptor beta chains came from one sample sequenced in a study of vaccination and CD4 T cells after COVID-19. Sequenced with the Oncomine TCR Beta short-read assay was DNA taken from cultured CD4+ T cells. TCRdb itself ran the PCR reads through MiXCR, one entry per CDR3 protein. Here the sample spans about 21,000 distinct CDR3 sequences, approximately 48% being singletons. The treatment was: roughly 10-day PBMC culture with coronavirus spike peptide pools or control peptides (ViraFEST assay). Antigens for these TCRs are unknown. The sample was CD4+ T cells from blood, cultured in vitro, taken after SARS-CoV-2 vaccination. All receptors derive from a human donor who had recovered from COVID-19.

This clonotype was observed a handful of times. A junction boundary mismatches the germline segment, possibly from a read error. The rearrangement links TRBV7-2 to TRBJ2-1, with D uncertain. This CDR3 has 13 amino acids. Germline V gives CDR1 SGHTA, CDR2 FQGNSA. The CDR3 is CASTPDQYTEQFF. The CDR3 nucleotides read TGTGCCAGCACCCCTGACCAATACACTGAGCAGTTCTTC.

The rearrangement joins TRBV11-2 to TRBJ2-1; TRBD2 agrees at 13 bases. After removal of 5 bases from V and 3 bases from J, the junction contained 1 base not matched to a gene. This CDR3 spans 15 amino acids. CDR1 SGHAT and CDR2 FQNNGV come from the germline V gene. The chain's CDR3 is CASSRTSGSYNEQFF. As DNA, the CDR3 is TGTGCCAGCAGCAGGACTAGCGGGAGCTACAATGAGCAGTTCTTC.

This clonotype counts as large. The chain recombines TRBV20-1 with TRBJ1-2; no firm D call. Trimming took 6 bases from V and 2 from J, leaving 16 bases between them. The CDR3 length is 14 residues. Germline V gene data show CDR1 as DFQATT and CDR2 as SNEGSKA (reference sequence). CDR3 in amino acids: CSAPDPGRNYGYTF. The CDR3 bases are TGCAGTGCCCCCGACCCCGGACGGAACTATGGCTACACCTTC.

The V gene is TRBV4-1, the J gene TRBJ1-3, with TRBD1 matching over 7 bases. V was pared by 0 bases and J by 1 base, with 3 bases of the junction left unmatched. Per the germline V gene, CDR1 is MGHRA and CDR2 is YSYEKL. The length of the CDR3 is 16 residues. CDR3 protein: CASSQEGTASGNTIYF. CDR3 coding DNA: TGCGCCAGCAGCCAAGAAGGGACAGCATCTGGAAACACCATATATTTT.